Following are 31 T cell receptor beta chains from one sample sequenced in a study of shared clonotypes between healthy human individuals. Method: immunoSEQ multiplex PCR; TCRdb's copy keeps in-frame clones and lacks some. The table includes around 440,000 clones, around 77% detected once. The sample was PBMCs. The receptors were gathered from a woman between 35 and 50 years old in good health. Some clones in this sample may be carry-over from other donors' samples.

Comments on this clone: This may stem from a read error, because a much larger clone lies one nucleotide away. The identical CDR3 is also encoded by other nucleotide sequences in the sample. The chain employs TRBV5-4 and TRBJ2-5, with 7 bases identical to TRBD1. CDR3 size: 13 residues. Germline lookup yields CDR1 SGHNT and CDR2 YYREEE (reference sequence). V gave up 5 bases and J gave up 1 base; unmatched junction bases: 2. Written as DNA, the CDR3 is TGTGCCAGCAGTGACAGGGTCCAAGAGACCCAGTACTTC. This codes for CASSDRVQETQYF.

In nucleotides, the CDR3 is TGTGCCAGCAGTCTAGCGGGAGTGAGCACCGGGGAGCTGTTTTTT. Translation gives CASSLAGVSTGELFF. The chain has TRBV28 and TRBJ2-2; TRBD2 matches at 10 bases. V dropped 5 bases and J dropped 4; count of bases not matched to a gene: 4. In germline, CDR1 is MDHEN, CDR2 SYDVKM. The CDR3 loop spans 15 amino acids.

This chain uses TRBV6-5 with TRBJ1-5, with D uncertain. CDR1 is MNHEY, CDR2 SVGAGI, per germline. V gave up 2 bases and J gave up 7 bases, with 9 bases separating them. The CDR3 extends over 13 amino acids. The CDR3 coding sequence is TGTGCCAGCAGTTACGGGTGGAAACAGCCCCAGCATTTT. Protein: CASSYGWKQPQHF.

The genes are TRBV5-1 and TRBJ1-4; TRBD1 agrees at 9 bases. The CDR3 is 16 amino acids. The V gene's germline CDR1 is SGHRS and CDR2 YFSETQ. With V trimmed by 3 bases and J by 6 bases, 9 bases remained unmatched. The CDR3 is CASSWDRASSDEKLFF. DNA of the CDR3: TGCGCCAGCAGCTGGGACAGGGCTTCTTCGGATGAAAAACTGTTTTTT. Full variable domain (remainder filled in from reference TRBV5-1 and TRBJ1-4): KAGVTQTPRYLIKTRGQQVTLSCSPISGHRSVSWYQQTPGQGLQFLFEYFSETQRNKGNFPGRFSGRQFSNSRSEMNVSTLELGDSALYLCASSWDRASSDEKLFFGSGTQLSVL.

Worth noting for this clone: Sequence at one end of the junction differs from germline and may be a read error. The chain employs TRBV7-3 and TRBJ1-1; D remains unclear. This CDR3 comprises 13 residues. The germline CDR1 and CDR2 sequences are SGHTA and FQGTGA. The DNA for the CDR3 is TGTGCCAACAGCCCTAATGGGGACACTGAAGCTTTCTTT. It is translated as CANSPNGDTEAFF.

The gene calls are TRBV27 and TRBJ2-7, with D perhaps given as TRBD1 or TRBD2 (5 bases each). The CDR3 has 15 amino acids. Germline CDR1 reads MNHEY; CDR2 reads SMNVEV (reference sequence). V was pared by 8 bases and J by 0 bases, with 17 bases between. The CDR3 coding sequence is TGTGCCAGCCTCCGGGGTGGGGGTCGCTCCTACGAGCAGTACTTC. Its protein is CASLRGGGRSYEQYF.

This clone was found many times. Other DNA variants within this sample encode the same CDR3. This chain links TRBV13 with TRBJ1-1; TRBD1 matches at 8 bases. This CDR3 is built from 14 residues. The trim removed 5 bases at V and 4 bases at J, leaving 6 bases unmatched. Germline lookup yields CDR1 PRHDT and CDR2 FYEKMQ (reference sequence). The CDR3 DNA follows: TGTGCCAGCAGCCTACGGGACAGGATCACTGAAGCTTTCTTT. Amino acids: CASSLRDRITEAFF. The full variable domain, rest sourced from reference TRBV13 and TRBJ1-1, is AAGVIQSPRHLIKEKRETATLKCYPIPRHDTVYWYQQGPGQDPQFLISFYEKMQSDKGSIPDRFSAQQFSDYHSELNMSSLELGDSALYFCASSLRDRITEAFFGQGTRLTVV.

The chain has TRBV5-4 and TRBJ1-3; 7 bases line up with TRBD1. Germline V gene lookup returns CDR1 SGHNT and CDR2 YYREEE (reference sequence). This CDR3 comprises 16 residues. V lost 3 bases, J lost 0 bases, and 6 bases stayed unmatched. The DNA of the CDR3 is TGTGCCAGCAGCTCACCGGGACAGCACTCTGGAAACACCATATATTTT. This translates into CASSSPGQHSGNTIYF. Together with reference TRBV5-4 and TRBJ1-3, the CDR3 gives the full variable domain: ETGVTQSPTHLIKTRGQQVTLRCSSQSGHNTVSWYQQALGQGPQFIFQYYREEENGRGNFPPRFSGLQFPNYSSELNVNALELDDSALYLCASSSPGQHSGNTIYFGEGSWLTVV.

The chain is built from TRBV2 and TRBJ2-7; D uncertain. The V gene's germline CDR1 is SNHLY and CDR2 FYNNEI. The CDR3 has 11 amino acids. V was trimmed by 6 bases and J by 1 base, leaving 4 bases between them. As DNA, the CDR3 is TGTGCCAGCAGAGGTTCCTACGAGCAGTACTTC. This encodes CASRGSYEQYF.

The V call is TRBV5-1, the J call TRBJ1-1; D unresolved. V was clipped by 7 bases and J by 1 base, with 11 bases between them. Per the germline V gene, CDR1 is SGHRS and CDR2 is YFSETQ. The CDR3 extends over 13 amino acids. The CDR3 spells CASGSGSNTEAFF. DNA of the CDR3: TGCGCCAGCGGTTCGGGGTCGAACACTGAAGCTTTCTTT.

This clone was found a few times. This chain uses TRBV6-1 with TRBJ1-2, with a weak D call TRBD1 (6 bases). Trimming stripped 6 bases from V and 8 bases from J, with 19 bases between. The germline CDR1 and CDR2 sequences are MNHNS and SASEGT. This CDR3 has 14 amino acids. In DNA, the CDR3 is TGTGCCAGCAGCACTTCAACAGGGATGGGGGGCTACACCTTC. It specifies CASSTSTGMGGYTF.

The chain uses TRBV30 and TRBJ1-5; TRBD1 agrees at 8 bases. CDR1 and CDR2 (germline): GTSNPN, SVGIG (reference sequence). V lost 0 bases, J lost 6 bases, and 7 bases stayed unmatched. The CDR3 length is 15 residues. CDR3 nucleotide sequence: TGTGCCTGGAGTGTACCGGACAGGGTACGTCAGCCCCAGCATTTT. Its protein is CAWSVPDRVRQPQHF.

This clone showed up just a few times. The J gene is TRBJ2-2, the V gene TRBV29-1, with TRBD1 identical over 7 bases. In germline, CDR1 is SQVTM, CDR2 ANQGSEA. Trimming at V came to 4 bases and at J to 0 bases, leaving 2 bases not matched to a gene. The CDR3 has 14 amino acids. CDR3 DNA sequence: TGCAGCGTTGGGACAGGAACGAACACCGGGGAGCTGTTTTTT. Its protein is CSVGTGTNTGELFF.

The gene calls are TRBV28 and TRBJ2-4, with 9 bases that match TRBD1. Germline CDR1 and CDR2: MDHEN and SYDVKM. This CDR3 comprises 15 residues. J lost 0 bases, V lost 6 bases, and 3 bases had no gene match. The CDR3 sequence: CASSSDRGAKNIQYF. For the CDR3, the DNA is TGTGCCAGCAGCTCGGACAGGGGAGCCAAAAACATTCAGTACTTC.

By share of the sample, this clone is medium-sized. The sample holds other DNA sequences that translate to the same CDR3. The chain employs TRBV4-1 and TRBJ2-7; unclear D gene. The germline V gene encodes CDR1 MGHRA and CDR2 YSYEKL. V was clipped by 1 base and J by 3 bases, with 7 bases between them. This CDR3 region has 13 residues. CDR3 coding DNA: TGCGCCAGCAGCCAAGTAGCTTACTACGAGCAGTACTTC. This encodes CASSQVAYYEQYF.

The table lists this clone with a few counts. The chain carries TRBV15 and TRBJ2-3, with 8 bases aligning to TRBD2. V lost 3 bases, J lost 5 bases, and 1 base stayed unmatched. The CDR3 covers 13 residues. The germline V gene has CDR1 LNHNV and CDR2 YYDKDF (reference sequence). CDR3 sequence reads: CATSSGGGDTQYF. CDR3 bases: TGTGCCACCAGCAGCGGGGGGGGAGATACGCAGTATTTT.

This clone has at least ten counts. Additional DNA sequences in this sample encode the identical CDR3. This CDR3 reads CASSLEGLGYTF. The CDR3 nucleotides are TGTGCCAGCAGCTTGGAAGGGCTCGGCTACACCTTC. This sequence joins TRBV5-8 and TRBJ1-2; D gene uncertain. Germline CDR1 and CDR2: SGHTS and YDEGEE. V was clipped by 0 bases and J by 8 bases, with 8 bases between them. This CDR3 has 12 amino acids.

This clone has a single count. This sequence is one base from a far larger clone and is likely a read error. The chain recombines TRBV4-2 with TRBJ2-6; D may correspond to TRBD1 or TRBD2 (5 bases each). V dropped 4 bases and J dropped 1 base, with 8 bases sitting between them. The CDR3 has 15 residues. Germline V gene sequence: CDR1 LGHNA, CDR2 YNFKEQ. The CDR3 region is CASSREGSGANVLTF. The DNA of the CDR3 is TGTGCCAGCAGCCGAGAGGGGTCTGGGGCCAACGTCCTGACTTTC.

The J gene is TRBJ2-2, the V gene TRBV10-3; perhaps TRBD1 as D (6 bases). V was clipped by 4 bases and J by 5 bases, with 14 bases between them. This CDR3 region has 15 residues. From germline, CDR1 is ENHRY and CDR2 SYGVKD. For the CDR3, the DNA is TGTGCCATCAGTGCAGACAGGCAAGGGACCGGGGAGCTGTTTTTT. This encodes CAISADRQGTGELFF.

This chain uses TRBV7-8 with TRBJ2-1, with D tentatively TRBD2 (5 bases). CDR3 length equals 16 residues. Trimming took off 1 base at V and 0 bases at J, with 10 bases between the two ends. CDR1 SGHVS and CDR2 FQNEAQ come from the germline V gene. CDR3 sequence reads: CASSLGASGSYNEQFF. CDR3 DNA: TGTGCCAGCAGCTTAGGCGCCAGCGGCTCCTACAATGAGCAGTTCTTC.

This chain links TRBV5-1 with TRBJ2-5; TRBD2 is a possible D gene (5 bases). This CDR3 has 16 amino acids. Trimming took 2 bases from V and 5 from J, leaving 19 bases between them. Germline CDR1 and CDR2: SGHRS and YFSETQ. CDR3 bases: TGCGCCAGCAGCTTTGGCACCACTAGTTTGTTGGAGACCCAGTACTTC. Protein product: CASSFGTTSLLETQYF.

The V call is TRBV4-3, the J call TRBJ2-2, with D unclear. V was cut by 3 bases and J by 6 bases, with 2 bases left in between. The germline V gene encodes CDR1 LGHNA and CDR2 YSLEER. The CDR3 runs to 11 residues. CDR3 residues: CASSQAGELFF. The CDR3 DNA is TGCGCCAGCAGCCAGGCCGGGGAGCTGTTTTTT.

The table lists this clone with a count of one. The rearrangement uses TRBV6-1 and TRBJ1-1, with 9 nucleotides matching TRBD1. This CDR3 spans 14 amino acids. Germline V CDR1 and CDR2: MNHNS, SASEGT. V trimming: 6 bases; J trimming: 4 bases; junction bases outside the gene matches: 6. CDR3 coding DNA: TGTGCCAGCAGAATAACAGGGGGCGGCACTGAAGCTTTCTTT. Residues: CASRITGGGTEAFF.

The V gene is TRBV19, the J gene TRBJ1-4, with D possibly matching TRBD1 (5 bases). V was cut by 7 bases and J by 7 bases, with 16 bases left in between. The CDR3 has 14 amino acids. Germline V gene data show CDR1 as LNHDA and CDR2 as SQIVND (reference sequence). This chain's CDR3 is CASTTGTRGEKLFF. The CDR3 region has the DNA TGTGCCAGTACCACCGGGACCCGAGGTGAAAAACTGTTTTTT.

The rearrangement joins TRBV11-3 to TRBJ2-3; D is perhaps TRBD1 (6 bases). The germline V gene encodes CDR1 SGHNT and CDR2 YENEEA. The CDR3 has 15 residues. V lost 0 bases, J lost 3 bases, and 10 bases lay in between. Here the CDR3 DNA reads TGTGCCAGCAGCTTAGAGGGGACACCGACAGATACGCAGTATTTT. It is translated as CASSLEGTPTDTQYF.

A few counts support this clone. The chain combines TRBV9 with TRBJ2-7; D call uncertain. Trimming took off 0 bases at V and 5 bases at J, with 12 bases between the two ends. The V gene's germline CDR1 is SGDLS and CDR2 YYNGEE. This CDR3 comprises 14 residues. As DNA, the CDR3 is TGTGCCAGCAGCGTAGCTACGCGAGGAGACGAGCAGTACTTC. Amino acid sequence: CASSVATRGDEQYF.

This chain joins TRBV7-2 and TRBJ1-4, with 8 bases lining up with TRBD1. After removal of 5 bases from V and 5 bases from J, the junction contained 10 bases not matched to a gene. The CDR3 runs 16 residues. Germline V gives CDR1 SGHTA, CDR2 FQGNSA. The CDR3 here is CASSPPGQGLNEKLFF. The CDR3 coding sequence is TGTGCCAGCAGCCCCCCCGGACAGGGACTGAATGAAAAACTGTTTTTT.

The chain is built from TRBV9 and TRBJ2-7; 9 bases match TRBD2. The CDR3 extends over 14 amino acids. J was trimmed by 3 bases and V by 5 bases; bases with no gene match: 6. Germline CDR1 SGDLS, CDR2 YYNGEE. The CDR3 loop is CASRASGRHYEQYF. As DNA, the CDR3 is TGTGCCAGCAGGGCAAGCGGGAGGCACTACGAGCAGTACTTC.

As to this clone: Given a much more abundant clone one base away, this may be a read error. This is likely a read error, given that the CDR3 carries no conserved phenylalanine or tryptophan at its end. The chain combines TRBV6-1 with TRBJ2-2; 8 bases are a match to TRBD2. V was clipped by 5 bases and J by 1 base; unmatched bases: 0. Germline V gives CDR1 MNHNS, CDR2 SASEGT. The CDR3 is 14 amino acids. Here the CDR3 DNA reads TGTGCCAGCAGTAGCGGGAGGAACACCGGGGAGCTGTTTTTA. Translated, it gives CASSSGRNTGELFL.

J is TRBJ2-7 and V is TRBV5-6, with 7 bases identical to TRBD1. There are 15 residues in the CDR3. The junction had 6 bases not matched to a gene; V was cut back by 3 bases and J by 0 bases. CDR1 is SGHDT, CDR2 YYEEEE, per germline. CDR3 residues: CASSYLRDSSYEQYF. The CDR3, as DNA: TGTGCCAGCAGCTACCTCCGGGACAGCTCCTACGAGCAGTACTTC.

Comment on this clone: This sample also contains other DNA sequences that code for the same CDR3. V gene TRBV18 combines with J gene TRBJ2-7; 13 nucleotides align to TRBD2. Germline-derived CDR1 and CDR2 are KGHSH and LQKENI. V was clipped by 3 bases and J by 4 bases; unmatched bases: 3. This CDR3 spans 15 amino acids. The CDR3 protein is CASSPGTSGTYEQYF. The CDR3 bases are TGTGCCAGCTCACCTGGGACTAGCGGGACATACGAGCAGTACTTC.